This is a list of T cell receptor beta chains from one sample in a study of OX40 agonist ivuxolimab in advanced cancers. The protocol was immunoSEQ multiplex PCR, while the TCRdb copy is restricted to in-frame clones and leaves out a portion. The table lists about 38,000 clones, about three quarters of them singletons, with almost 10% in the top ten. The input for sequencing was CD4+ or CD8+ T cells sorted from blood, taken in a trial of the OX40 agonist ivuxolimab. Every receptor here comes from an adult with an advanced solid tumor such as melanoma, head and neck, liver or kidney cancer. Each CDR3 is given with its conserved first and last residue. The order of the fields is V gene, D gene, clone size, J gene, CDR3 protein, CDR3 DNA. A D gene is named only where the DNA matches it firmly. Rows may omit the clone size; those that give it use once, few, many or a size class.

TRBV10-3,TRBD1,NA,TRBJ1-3,CATREGATGNTIYF,TGTGCCACCAGGGAGGGGGCGACGGGAAACACCATATATTTT
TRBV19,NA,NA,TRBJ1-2,CASSPGYGYTF,TGTGCCAGTAGTCCAGGCTATGGCTACACCTTC
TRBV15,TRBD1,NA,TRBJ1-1,CATSRDSRGETEAFF,TGTGCCACCAGCAGAGATTCCAGGGGGGAGACTGAAGCTTTCTTT
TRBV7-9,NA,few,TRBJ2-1,CASSLPTGWSSGDEQFF,TGTGCCAGCAGCTTGCCGACAGGGTGGAGTTCGGGGGATGAGCAGTTCTTC
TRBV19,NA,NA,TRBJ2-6,CASSPSLGANVLTF,TGTGCCAGTAGTCCTTCGCTTGGGGCCAACGTCCTGACTTTC
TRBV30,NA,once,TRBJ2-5,CAWSGSVQGRGETQYF,TGTGCCTGGAGTGGCTCCGTGCAGGGGCGTGGTGAGACCCAGTACTTC
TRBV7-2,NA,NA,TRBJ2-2,CASSLGFVSTGELFF,TGTGCCAGCAGCTTAGGATTTGTGAGCACCGGGGAGCTGTTTTTT
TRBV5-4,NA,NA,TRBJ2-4,CASSLDRTSGNIQYF,TGTGCCAGCAGCTTGGACAGGACGTCGGGAAACATTCAGTACTTC
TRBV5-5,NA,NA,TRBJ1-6,CASSLEGDNSPLHF,TGTGCCAGCAGCTTGGAAGGGGATAATTCACCCCTCCACTTT
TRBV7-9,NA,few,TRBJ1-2,CASSVDSFYGYTF,TGTGCCAGCAGCGTCGACTCCTTCTATGGCTACACCTTC
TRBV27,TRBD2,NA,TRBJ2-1,CASSPGLAANEQFF,TGTGCCAGCAGTCCAGGACTAGCGGCCAATGAGCAGTTCTTC
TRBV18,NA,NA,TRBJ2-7,CASSPFQRDTGMSQTYEQYF,TGTGCCAGCTCTCCTTTTCAGAGGGACACGGGCATGTCACAAACCTACGAGCAGTACTTC
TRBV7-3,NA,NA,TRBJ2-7,CASSLMGGGSYEQYF,TGTGCCAGCAGCTTAATGGGGGGCGGCTCCTACGAGCAGTACTTC
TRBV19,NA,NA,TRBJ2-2,CASSGAQGPTGELFF,TGTGCCAGTAGTGGTGCACAGGGTCCCACCGGGGAGCTGTTTTTT
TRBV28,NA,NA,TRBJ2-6,CASSLGLSGANVLTF,TGTGCCAGCAGTTTGGGGCTCTCTGGGGCCAACGTCCTGACTTTC
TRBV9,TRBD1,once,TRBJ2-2,CASSGGGQGAGELFF,TGTGCCAGCAGCGGTGGGGGACAGGGGGCCGGGGAGCTGTTTTTT
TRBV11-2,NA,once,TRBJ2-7,CASSLSNSPSYTYEQYF,TGTGCCAGCAGCTTATCGAATAGCCCATCCTACACCTACGAGCAGTACTTC
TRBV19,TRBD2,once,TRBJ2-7,CASSITGGIYEQYF,TGTGCCAGTAGTATAACGGGAGGAATATACGAGCAGTACTTC
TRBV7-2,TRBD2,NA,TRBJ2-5,CASSGFKRGGSETQYF,TGTGCCAGCAGTGGTTTCAAGCGGGGGGGGAGCGAGACCCAGTACTTC
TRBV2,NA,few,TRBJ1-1,CASSEASVTEAFF,TGTGCCAGCAGTGAAGCTTCCGTCACTGAAGCTTTCTTT
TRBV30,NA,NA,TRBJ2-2,CAWSGRAWGELFF,TGTGCCTGGAGCGGGCGGGCGTGGGGGGAGCTGTTTTTT
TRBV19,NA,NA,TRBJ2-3,CASGGGPRNTQYF,TGTGCCAGTGGAGGGGGGCCGCGGAATACGCAGTATTTT
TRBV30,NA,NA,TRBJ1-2,CAWSKGINYGYTF,TGTGCCTGGAGTAAGGGAATCAACTATGGCTACACCTTC
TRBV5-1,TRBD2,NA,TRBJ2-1,CASSGGLGDNEQFF,TGCGCCAGCAGCGGGGGACTAGGAGACAATGAGCAGTTCTTC
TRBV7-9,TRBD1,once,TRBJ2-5,CASSTGTGGEETQYF,TGTGCCAGCAGCACCGGGACAGGGGGCGAAGAGACCCAGTACTTC
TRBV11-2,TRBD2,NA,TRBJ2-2,CASSFGSGRTGELFF,TGTGCCAGCAGCTTTGGGAGCGGGAGGACCGGGGAGCTGTTTTTT
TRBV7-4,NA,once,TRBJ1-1,CASSPGQLNTEAFF,TGTGCCAGCAGCCCCGGACAGTTGAACACTGAAGCTTTCTTT
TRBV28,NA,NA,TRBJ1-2,CASSPSPIGYTF,TGTGCCAGCAGCCCGTCCCCTATAGGCTACACCTTC
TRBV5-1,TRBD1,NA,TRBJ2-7,CASSLEGTGSNEQYF,TGCGCCAGCAGCTTGGAGGGGACAGGGTCGAACGAGCAGTACTTC
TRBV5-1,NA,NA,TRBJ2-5,CASSSNTGRETQYF,TGCGCCAGCAGCTCCAATACAGGGCGCGAGACCCAGTACTTC
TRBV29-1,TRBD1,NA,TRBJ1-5,CSAASGTGNQPQHF,TGCAGCGCCGCGTCCGGGACAGGGAATCAGCCCCAGCATTTT
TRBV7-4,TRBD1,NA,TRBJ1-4,CASSIQGGNEKLFF,TGTGCCAGCAGCATACAGGGGGGTAATGAAAAACTGTTTTTT
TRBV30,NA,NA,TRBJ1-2,CAWSVMSGPNYGYTF,TGTGCCTGGAGTGTTATGTCAGGTCCTAACTATGGCTACACCTTC
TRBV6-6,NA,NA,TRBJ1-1,CASSSNIGVNTEAFF,TGTGCCAGCAGCTCCAACATAGGAGTAAACACTGAAGCTTTCTTT
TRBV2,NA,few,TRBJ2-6,CASSDLASYSGANVLTF,TGTGCCAGCAGTGACCTAGCCTCCTACTCTGGGGCCAACGTCCTGACTTTC
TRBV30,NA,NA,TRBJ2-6,CAWSVGGANVLTF,TGTGCCTGGAGTGTGGGGGGGGCCAACGTCCTGACTTTC
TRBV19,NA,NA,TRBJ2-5,CASPPLRFQETQYF,TGTGCCAGCCCCCCACTAAGGTTCCAAGAGACCCAGTACTTC
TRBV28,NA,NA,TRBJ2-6,CASKEFLNSGANVLTF,TGTGCCAGCAAGGAGTTCCTCAACTCTGGGGCCAACGTCCTGACTTTC
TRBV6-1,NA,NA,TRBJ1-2,CASKSRQETNYGYTF,TGTGCCAGCAAATCTAGACAGGAGACTAACTATGGCTACACCTTC
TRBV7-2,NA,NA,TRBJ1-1,CASSARWQVFTEAFF,TGTGCCAGCAGCGCACGGTGGCAGGTGTTCACTGAAGCTTTCTTT
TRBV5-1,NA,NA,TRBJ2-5,CASSLSSGTGETQYF,TGCGCCAGCAGCTTGTCATCGGGAACGGGGGAGACCCAGTACTTC
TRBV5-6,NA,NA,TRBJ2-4,CASSSDLFGLAKNIQYF,TGTGCCAGCAGCTCGGACCTATTCGGTCTGGCCAAAAACATTCAGTACTTC
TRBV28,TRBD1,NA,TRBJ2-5,CASSSTGAGEETQYF,TGTGCCAGCAGTTCAACAGGGGCCGGTGAAGAGACCCAGTACTTC
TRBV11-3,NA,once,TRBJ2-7,CASSLTPDEQYF,TGTGCCAGCAGCTTGACACCAGACGAGCAGTACTTC
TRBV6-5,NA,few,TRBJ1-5,CASSYRESQPQHF,TGTGCCAGCAGTTATCGGGAGAGTCAGCCCCAGCATTTT
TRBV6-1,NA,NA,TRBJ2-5,CAAAVGGRETQYF,TGTGCCGCAGCGGTGGGGGGCAGGGAGACCCAGTACTTC
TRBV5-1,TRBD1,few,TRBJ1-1,CASSYSGQGNTEAFF,TGCGCCAGCAGCTACTCCGGACAGGGAAACACTGAAGCTTTCTTT
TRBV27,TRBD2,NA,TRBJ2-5,CASSQGLAWETQYF,TGTGCCAGCAGTCAGGGACTAGCCTGGGAGACCCAGTACTTC
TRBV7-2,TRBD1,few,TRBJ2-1,CASSATGVSEQFF,TGTGCCAGCAGCGCCACAGGGGTGAGTGAGCAGTTCTTC
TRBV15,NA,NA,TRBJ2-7,CATSTRYRDSSYEQYF,TGTGCCACCAGCACACGCTACCGGGACTCCTCCTACGAGCAGTACTTC
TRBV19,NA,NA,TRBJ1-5,CASRVPGGNQPQHF,TGTGCCAGTAGGGTTCCCGGGGGCAATCAGCCCCAGCATTTT
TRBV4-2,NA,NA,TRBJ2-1,CASSHVGGELYNEQFF,TGTGCCAGCAGCCACGTAGGGGGGGAGTTGTACAATGAGCAGTTCTTC
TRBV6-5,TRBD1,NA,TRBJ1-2,CASSPDRGLGYTF,TGTGCCAGCAGCCCAGACAGGGGGCTCGGCTACACCTTC
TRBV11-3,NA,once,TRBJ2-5,CASSRGLAEQETQYF,TGTGCCAGCAGCCGGGGGCTAGCGGAACAAGAGACCCAGTACTTC
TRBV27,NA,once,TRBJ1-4,CASGGGNEKLFF,TGTGCCAGCGGGGGAGGGAATGAAAAACTGTTTTTT
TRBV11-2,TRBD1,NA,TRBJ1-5,CASSSGTGNQPQHF,TGTGCCAGCAGCTCTGGGACAGGCAATCAGCCCCAGCATTTT
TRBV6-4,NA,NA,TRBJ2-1,CASSVVGAVEYEQFF,TGTGCCAGCTCCGTTGTGGGCGCGGTAGAGTATGAGCAGTTCTTC
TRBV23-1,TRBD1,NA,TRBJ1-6,CASSRKGVPGPPDRADWNSPLHF,TGCGCCAGCAGTCGAAAAGGGGTCCCCGGCCCACCAGACAGGGCTGATTGGAATTCACCCCTCCACTTT
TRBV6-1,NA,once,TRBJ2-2,CASSPGQSNTGELFF,TGTGCCAGCAGCCCGGGACAATCGAACACCGGGGAGCTGTTTTTT
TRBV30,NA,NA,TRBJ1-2,CAWGPGGSVIGYTF,TGTGCCTGGGGCCCCGGGGGGTCTGTCATAGGCTACACCTTC